Shown below are 9 T cell receptor beta chains from a single sample sequenced in a study of T cell responses to AZD1222 COVID-19 vaccine. The repertoire was sequenced with immunoSEQ multiplex PCR; TCRdb's copy has only in-frame clones and lacks some. The table includes around 190,000 clones, over 80% detected once. The source material was peripheral blood, sampled on day 0 of AZD1222 vaccination. The origin of the receptors is an adult in good health.

The chain recombines TRBV2 with TRBJ1-6; D not resolved. Trimming left V 4 bases short and J 14 bases short, with 12 bases between. The CDR3 is 12 amino acids. Germline CDR1 reads SNHLY; CDR2 reads FYNNEI. The chain's CDR3 is CASSAERQTLHF. As DNA, the CDR3 is TGTGCCAGCAGTGCGGAACGACAAACCCTCCACTTT.

CDR3: CASSLRTGQPGNTIYF. For the CDR3, the DNA is TGTGCCAGCAGCCTCCGGACAGGGCAGCCTGGAAACACCATATATTTT. The genes are TRBV7-2 and TRBJ1-3; the match to TRBD1 covers 8 bases. With V trimmed by 5 bases and J by 2 bases, 8 bases remained unmatched. CDR3 length equals 16 residues. Looked up from germline, CDR1 is SGHTA and CDR2 is FQGNSA.

The J gene is TRBJ1-2, the V gene TRBV5-1; tentatively, D is TRBD1 (6 bases). Trimming took off 1 base at V and 5 bases at J, with 21 bases between the two ends. CDR1 is SGHRS and CDR2 is YFSETQ in the germline V gene. This CDR3 is built from 17 residues. CDR3 sequence (DNA): TGCGCCAGCAGCTTGAGGTCTGGTGGGGGGCTGGTATATGGCTACACCTTC. The encoded protein is CASSLRSGGGLVYGYTF.

V is TRBV6-2 or TRBV6-3 and J is TRBJ2-3; D is possibly TRBD1 or TRBD2 (5 bases each). CDR3 length: 13 residues. The V gene's germline CDR1 is MNHEY and CDR2 SVGEGT. V shed 6 bases and J shed 6 bases, with 13 bases lying between them. CDR3 in DNA: TGTGCCAGCAGCCTAGCCGGGGCGGATACGCAGTATTTT. It encodes CASSLAGADTQYF.

This clone came up once. The rearrangement uses TRBV7-2 and TRBJ1-4, with D tentatively TRBD1 (6 bases). V lost 3 bases to trimming and J lost 4 bases, with 9 bases between them. The CDR3 is 14 amino acids. Germline CDR1 reads SGHTA; CDR2 reads FQGNSA. This CDR3 reads CASSLGTNNEKLFF. The CDR3 coding sequence is TGTGCCAGCAGCTTGGGGACAAATAATGAAAAACTGTTTTTT.

The chain links TRBV6-2 or TRBV6-3 to TRBJ2-7, with a weak D call TRBD1 (5 bases). CDR1 is MNHEY, CDR2 SVGEGT, per germline. The length of the CDR3 is 13 residues. Trimming pared 2 bases from V and 3 bases from J, leaving 8 bases between. This CDR3 reads CASSYAGRYEQYF. Here the CDR3 DNA reads TGTGCCAGCAGTTACGCAGGGCGCTACGAGCAGTACTTC.

The table lists this clone with a count of one. This chain connects TRBV18 to TRBJ2-3; no definite D call. The CDR3 consists of 14 residues. Looked up from germline, CDR1 is KGHSH and CDR2 is LQKENI. Between the trimmed V and J ends, which lost 3 bases and 6 bases, there was a span of 13 bases. The CDR3 here is CASSPRTRVDTQYF. The CDR3 DNA reads TGTGCCAGCTCACCGCGGACCCGGGTGGATACGCAGTATTTT.

The V gene is TRBV11-2, the J gene TRBJ2-7; D unresolved. This CDR3 region has 14 residues. Trimming pared 0 bases from V and 2 bases from J, leaving 8 bases between. From germline, CDR1 is SGHAT and CDR2 FQNNGV. The CDR3 DNA reads as TGTGCCAGCAGCTTAGAAGTTTTTACCTACGAGCAGTACTTC. Amino acid sequence: CASSLEVFTYEQYF.

This chain links TRBV5-1 with TRBJ1-1, with 7 bases fitting TRBD1. In germline, CDR1 is SGHRS, CDR2 YFSETQ. Trimming cost V 2 bases and J 8 bases; bases outside gene matches: 6. The CDR3 spans 13 residues. The CDR3: CASSFGGTEEAFF. In nucleotides, the CDR3 is TGCGCCAGCAGCTTTGGGGGGACAGAAGAAGCTTTCTTT.